This passage covers 2 T cell receptor beta chains from one sample sequenced in a study of blood T cell repertoires in COVID-19. The repertoire was sequenced with immunoSEQ multiplex PCR; TCRdb's copy has only in-frame clones and lacks some. The sample lists some 170,000 clones, roughly 87% seen once, with around 4% in the top ten. The sample consisted of peripheral blood. These receptors were collected from an older woman who had recovered from COVID-19.

J is TRBJ2-1 and V is TRBV29-1; D uncertain. V was pared by 4 bases and J by 6 bases, with 4 bases between. Germline V gene lookup returns CDR1 SQVTM and CDR2 ANQGSEA. This CDR3 is built from 10 residues. For the CDR3, the DNA is TGCAGCGTTGGAGGCAATGAGCAGTTCTTC. It yields the protein CSVGGNEQFF.

The V gene is TRBV5-1, the J gene TRBJ1-1, with 7 bases matching TRBD1. Per germline, CDR1 SGHRS and CDR2 YFSETQ. This CDR3 spans 14 amino acids. Trimming cost V 5 bases and J 4 bases; bases outside gene matches: 8. The CDR3 bases are TGCGCCAGCAGACAAACAGGGGCGAGCACTGAAGCTTTCTTT. Protein product: CASRQTGASTEAFF.